These 10 T cell receptor beta chains were sequenced from one sample in a study of cytomegalovirus exposure and HLA in healthy donors. Both 60 Vbeta primers and 13 Jbeta primers went into the PCR. Data came from immunoSEQ multiplex PCR; TCRdb stores just in-frame clones and leaves some out. The sample comprises some 150,000 clones, 80% to 90% of which are singletons, and over 0.65% rests with the top ten. Sequencing used PBMCs. The receptors originated from a woman between 18 and 29 years old in good health and CMV-seronegative.

This chain uses TRBV6-7 with TRBJ1-1; D unresolved. TRBV6-7 is annotated as an ORF whose role is uncertain. Trimming pared 0 bases from V and 3 bases from J, leaving 5 bases between. The CDR3 runs to 13 residues. The CDR3 region is CASSYSRDTEAFF. The CDR3 region has the DNA TGTGCCAGCAGTTACTCGAGGGACACTGAAGCTTTCTTT.

CDR3 sequence: CASSDKGRPGEQFF. The DNA of the CDR3 is TGTGCCAGCAGCGACAAGGGTAGGCCAGGGGAGCAGTTCTTC. J is TRBJ2-1 and V is TRBV7-9; maybe TRBD1 (5 bases). CDR1 SEHNR and CDR2 FQNEAQ come from the germline V gene (reference sequence). This CDR3 has 14 amino acids. The V end was cut by 5 bases, the J end by 10 bases, with 18 bases between.

CDR3 region: CASSLGQLAFF. In DNA form, the CDR3 reads TGCGCCAGCAGCTTAGGACAGCTTGCTTTCTTT. This chain uses TRBV5-1 with TRBJ1-1; TRBD1 is a possible D gene (6 bases). Germline CDR1 SGHRS, CDR2 YFSETQ. Trimming shortened V by 2 bases and J by 11 bases, and 10 bases separated the two germline ends. This CDR3 is 11 amino acids long.

The chain uses TRBV19 and TRBJ1-2; a possible D gene is TRBD1 (5 bases). CDR3 size: 14 residues. Germline CDR1 is LNHDA and CDR2 is SQIVND (reference sequence). V was clipped by 7 bases and J by 7 bases, with 19 bases between them. CDR3 nucleotide sequence: TGTGCCAGTATCCCTGGGCAGGGAACTTTTGGCTACACCTTC. This encodes CASIPGQGTFGYTF.

The chain employs TRBV5-6 and TRBJ1-4; perhaps TRBD1 as D (5 bases). Trimming took 4 bases from V and 7 from J, leaving 20 bases between them. The CDR3 runs 16 residues. Germline values: CDR1 SGHDT, CDR2 YYEEEE. The chain's CDR3 is CASSPGSGHLGEKLFF. Written as DNA, the CDR3 is TGTGCCAGCAGCCCCGGATCAGGACACTTGGGTGAAAAACTGTTTTTT.

This clone occurred once. This rearrangement joins TRBV2 to TRBJ2-7; possible D gene TRBD1, 6 bases. The CDR3 contains 14 residues. The V gene's germline CDR1 is SNHLY and CDR2 FYNNEI. V was cut by 6 bases and J by 2 bases, with 14 bases left in between. In DNA form, the CDR3 reads TGTGCCAGCAGACTCCGGGACACAGCCTACGAGCAGTACTTC. This sequence encodes CASRLRDTAYEQYF.

This chain uses TRBV27 with TRBJ2-1, with TRBD2 identical over 10 bases. Germline V gene data show CDR1 as MNHEY and CDR2 as SMNVEV (reference sequence). The CDR3 is 16 amino acids. V lost 4 bases, J lost 2 bases, and 5 bases stayed unmatched. The CDR3 reads CASSSLAGAPYNEQFF. The CDR3 bases are TGTGCCAGCAGTTCCCTAGCGGGAGCCCCCTACAATGAGCAGTTCTTC.

This clone was counted only a few times. This chain links TRBV5-1 with TRBJ2-7; TRBD1 agrees at 8 bases. V lost 4 bases and J lost 5; bases outside the gene matches: 11. This CDR3 has 15 residues. Germline lookup yields CDR1 SGHRS and CDR2 YFSETQ. This chain's CDR3 is CASSHGQGRGNEQYF. CDR3 coding DNA: TGCGCCAGCAGCCACGGACAGGGACGTGGAAACGAGCAGTACTTC. The complete variable domain, with remaining parts taken from reference TRBV5-1 and TRBJ2-7, reads KAGVTQTPRYLIKTRGQQVTLSCSPISGHRSVSWYQQTPGQGLQFLFEYFSETQRNKGNFPGRFSGRQFSNSRSEMNVSTLELGDSALYLCASSHGQGRGNEQYFGPGTRLTVT.

The DNA for the CDR3 is TGTGCCAGCAGTGTGTTGCGGGGAGGGGCCGGGGAGCTGTTTTTT. The encoded protein is CASSVLRGGAGELFF. The V gene is TRBV6-1, the J gene TRBJ2-2; TRBD2 matches 7 bases. Germline V gives CDR1 MNHNS, CDR2 SASEGT. This CDR3 contains 15 residues. V was pared by 4 bases and J by 6 bases, with 8 bases of the junction left unmatched.

The V call is TRBV28, the J call TRBJ1-5; a possible D gene is TRBD1 (5 bases). The CDR3 loop spans 13 amino acids. Germline V gene data show CDR1 as MDHEN and CDR2 as SYDVKM. Trimming cost V 7 bases and J 5 bases, with 12 bases left between them. The CDR3 spells CASTHKGYQPQHF. The CDR3 DNA reads as TGTGCCAGCACCCACAAGGGGTATCAGCCCCAGCATTTT.